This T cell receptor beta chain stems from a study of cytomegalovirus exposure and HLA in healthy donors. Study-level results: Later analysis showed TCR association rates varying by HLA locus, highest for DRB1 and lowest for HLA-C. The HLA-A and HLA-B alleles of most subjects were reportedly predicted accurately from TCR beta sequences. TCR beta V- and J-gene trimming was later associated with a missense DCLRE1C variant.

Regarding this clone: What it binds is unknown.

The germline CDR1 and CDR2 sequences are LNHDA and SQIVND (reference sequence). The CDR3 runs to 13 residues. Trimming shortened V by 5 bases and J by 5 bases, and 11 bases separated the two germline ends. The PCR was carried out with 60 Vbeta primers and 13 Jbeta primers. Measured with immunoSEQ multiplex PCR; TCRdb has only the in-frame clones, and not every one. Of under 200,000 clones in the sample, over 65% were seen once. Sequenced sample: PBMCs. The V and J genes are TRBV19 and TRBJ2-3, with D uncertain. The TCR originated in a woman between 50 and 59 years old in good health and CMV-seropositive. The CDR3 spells CASSPQLLDTQYF. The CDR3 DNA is TGTGCCAGTAGTCCACAATTGTTAGATACGCAGTATTTT.